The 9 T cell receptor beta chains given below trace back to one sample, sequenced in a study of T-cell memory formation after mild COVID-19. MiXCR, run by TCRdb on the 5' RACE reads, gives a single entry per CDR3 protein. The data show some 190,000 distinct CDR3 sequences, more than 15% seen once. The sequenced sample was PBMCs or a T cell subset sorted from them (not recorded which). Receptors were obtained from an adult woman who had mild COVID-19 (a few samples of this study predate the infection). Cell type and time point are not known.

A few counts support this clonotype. As DNA, the CDR3 is TGCGCCAGCAGGGAAGACTACAATGAGCAGTTCTTC. Protein product: CASREDYNEQFF. V is TRBV5-1 and J is TRBJ2-1; D gene ambiguous. The CDR3 totals 12 residues. Germline loops: CDR1 SGHRS, CDR2 YFSETQ. V lost 5 bases to trimming and J lost 3 bases, with 6 bases between them.

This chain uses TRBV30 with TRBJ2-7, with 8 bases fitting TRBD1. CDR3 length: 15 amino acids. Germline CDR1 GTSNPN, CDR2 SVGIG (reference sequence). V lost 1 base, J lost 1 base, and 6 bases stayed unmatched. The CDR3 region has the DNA TGTGCCTGGAGTGGTCACAGGGGGAGTTCCTACGAGCAGTACTTC. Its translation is CAWSGHRGSSYEQYF. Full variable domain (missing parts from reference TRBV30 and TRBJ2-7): SQTIHQWPATLVQPVGSPLSLECTVEGTSNPNLYWYRQAAGRGLQLLFYSVGIGQISSEVPQNLSASRPQDRQFILSSKKLLLSDSGFYLCAWSGHRGSSYEQYFGPGTRLTVT.

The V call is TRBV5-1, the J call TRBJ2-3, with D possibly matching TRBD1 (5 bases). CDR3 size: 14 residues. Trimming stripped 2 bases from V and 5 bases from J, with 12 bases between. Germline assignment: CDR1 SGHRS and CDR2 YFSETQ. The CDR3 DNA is TGCGCCAGCAGCTTCATGGTAGGGGAAGATACGCAGTATTTT. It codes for CASSFMVGEDTQYF.

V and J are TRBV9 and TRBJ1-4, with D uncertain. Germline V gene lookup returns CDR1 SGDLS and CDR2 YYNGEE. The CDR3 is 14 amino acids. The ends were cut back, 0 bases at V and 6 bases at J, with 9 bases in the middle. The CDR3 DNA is TGTGCCAGCAGCGTAGGGGCGATAGATGAAAAACTGTTTTTT. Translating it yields CASSVGAIDEKLFF.

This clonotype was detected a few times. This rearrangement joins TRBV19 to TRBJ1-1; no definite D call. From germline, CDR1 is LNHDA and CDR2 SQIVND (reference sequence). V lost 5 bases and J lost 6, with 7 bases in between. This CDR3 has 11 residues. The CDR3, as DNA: TGTGCCAGTAGTCCGCGGCCTGAAGCTTTCTTT. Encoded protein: CASSPRPEAFF.

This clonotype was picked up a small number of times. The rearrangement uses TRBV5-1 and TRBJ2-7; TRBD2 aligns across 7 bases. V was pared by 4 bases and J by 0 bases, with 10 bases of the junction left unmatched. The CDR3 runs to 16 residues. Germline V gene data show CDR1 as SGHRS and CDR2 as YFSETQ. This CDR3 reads CASSPRLAVSSYEQYF. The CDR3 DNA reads TGCGCCAGCAGCCCCCGACTAGCAGTTAGCTCCTACGAGCAGTACTTC. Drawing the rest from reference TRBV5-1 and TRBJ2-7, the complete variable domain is KAGVTQTPRYLIKTRGQQVTLSCSPISGHRSVSWYQQTPGQGLQFLFEYFSETQRNKGNFPGRFSGRQFSNSRSEMNVSTLELGDSALYLCASSPRLAVSSYEQYFGPGTRLTVT.

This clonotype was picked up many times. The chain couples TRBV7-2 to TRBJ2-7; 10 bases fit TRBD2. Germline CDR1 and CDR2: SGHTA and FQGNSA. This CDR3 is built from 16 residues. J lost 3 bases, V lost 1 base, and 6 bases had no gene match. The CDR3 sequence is CASSLVPSGGGYEQYF. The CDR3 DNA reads TGTGCCAGCAGCTTAGTCCCCAGCGGGGGGGGCTACGAGCAGTACTTC.

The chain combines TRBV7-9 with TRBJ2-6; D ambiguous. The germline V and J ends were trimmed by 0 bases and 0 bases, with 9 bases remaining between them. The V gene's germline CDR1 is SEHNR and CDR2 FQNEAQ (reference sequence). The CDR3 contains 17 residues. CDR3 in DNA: TGTGCCAGCAGCTTAGCCGGGTGGAGCTCTGGGGCCAACGTCCTGACTTTC. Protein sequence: CASSLAGWSSGANVLTF.

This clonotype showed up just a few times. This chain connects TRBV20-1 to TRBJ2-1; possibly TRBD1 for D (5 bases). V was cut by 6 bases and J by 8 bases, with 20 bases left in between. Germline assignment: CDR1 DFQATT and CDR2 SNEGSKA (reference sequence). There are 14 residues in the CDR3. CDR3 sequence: CSATQKGRSDEQFF. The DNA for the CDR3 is TGCAGTGCCACCCAAAAGGGGCGAAGCGATGAGCAGTTCTTC.